This T cell receptor beta chain is drawn from a study of shared clonotypes between healthy human individuals. CDR1 and CDR2 (germline): ENHRY, SYGVKD. After removal of 3 bases from V and 7 bases from J, the junction contained 5 bases not matched to a gene. The CDR3 covers 15 residues. In regard to this clone: Its antigen is not identified.

Evenly divided among several immunoSEQ plates was the genomic DNA of each subset. TCRdb's copy holds only in-frame clones and misses some; the assay was immunoSEQ multiplex PCR. The data show millions of clones, just over 90% seen once. Findings of the study overall: Rarefaction gave evidence that sorted-subset sequencing remained incomplete despite large depth.

Input material: naive CD4+ T cells sorted from blood. As for subset: CD45RA+ positively selected. The receptor comes from a man younger than 35 in good health. The V and J genes are TRBV10-3 and TRBJ2-1, with 11 positions matching TRBD2. CDR3 region: CAISDIAGGPNEQFF. In DNA, the CDR3 is TGTGCCATCAGTGATATAGCGGGAGGGCCGAATGAGCAGTTCTTC.